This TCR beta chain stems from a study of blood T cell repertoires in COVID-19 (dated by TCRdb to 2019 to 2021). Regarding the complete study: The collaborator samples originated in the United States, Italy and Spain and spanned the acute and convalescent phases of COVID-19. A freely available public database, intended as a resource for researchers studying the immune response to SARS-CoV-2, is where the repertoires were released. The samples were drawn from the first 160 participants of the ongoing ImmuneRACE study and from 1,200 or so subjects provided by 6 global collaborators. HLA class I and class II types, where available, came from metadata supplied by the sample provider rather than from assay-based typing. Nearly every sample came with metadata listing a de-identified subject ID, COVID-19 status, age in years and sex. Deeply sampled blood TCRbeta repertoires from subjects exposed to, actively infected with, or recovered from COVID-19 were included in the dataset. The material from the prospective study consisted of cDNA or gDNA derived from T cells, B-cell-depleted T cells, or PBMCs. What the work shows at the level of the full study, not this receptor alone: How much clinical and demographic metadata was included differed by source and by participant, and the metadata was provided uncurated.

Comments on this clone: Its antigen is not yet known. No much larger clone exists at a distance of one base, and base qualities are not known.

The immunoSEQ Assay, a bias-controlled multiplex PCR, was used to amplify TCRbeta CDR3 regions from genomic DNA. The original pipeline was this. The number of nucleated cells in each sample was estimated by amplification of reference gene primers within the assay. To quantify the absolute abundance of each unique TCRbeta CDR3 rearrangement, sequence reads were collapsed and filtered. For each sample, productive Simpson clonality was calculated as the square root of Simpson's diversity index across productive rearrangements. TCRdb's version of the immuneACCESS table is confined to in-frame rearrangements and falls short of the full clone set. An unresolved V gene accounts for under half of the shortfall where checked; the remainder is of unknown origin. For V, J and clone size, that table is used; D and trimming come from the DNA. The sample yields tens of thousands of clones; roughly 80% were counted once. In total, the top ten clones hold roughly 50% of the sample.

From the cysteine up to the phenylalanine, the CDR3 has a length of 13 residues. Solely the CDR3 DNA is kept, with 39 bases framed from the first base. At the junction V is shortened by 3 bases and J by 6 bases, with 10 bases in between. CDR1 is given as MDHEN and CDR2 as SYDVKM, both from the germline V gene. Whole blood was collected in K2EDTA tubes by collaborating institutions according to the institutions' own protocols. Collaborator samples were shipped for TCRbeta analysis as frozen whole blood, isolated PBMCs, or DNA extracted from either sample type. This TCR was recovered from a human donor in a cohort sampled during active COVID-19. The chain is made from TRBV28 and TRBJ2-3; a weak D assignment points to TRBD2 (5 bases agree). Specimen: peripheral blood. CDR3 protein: CASSFRGLDTQYF. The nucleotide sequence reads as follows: TGTGCCAGCAGTTTTAGAGGGTTGGATACGCAGTATTTT.